Here is one T cell receptor beta chain with its context. The repertoire was sequenced with immunoSEQ multiplex PCR; TCRdb's copy has only in-frame clones and lacks some. The sample includes fewer than 350,000 clones, around 90% seen only once; the top ten take roughly 1.5%. This entry comes from a study of blood T cell repertoires in COVID-19. Self-reported history from a screening survey and questionnaire set each donor's cohort. Germline assignment: CDR1 MNHEY and CDR2 SVGAGI. This CDR3 spans 15 amino acids. The V gene end was trimmed by 5 bases and the J gene end by 0 bases; junction bases not matched to a gene: 3.

The chain joins TRBV6-5 to TRBJ2-7, with 11 bases fitting TRBD2. The receptor's source is a woman in her late teens or twenties with acute COVID-19. The specimen was PBMCs or T cells enriched from blood (not recorded which). Written as DNA, the CDR3 is TGTGCCAGCAGTATCGGGACTAGCGGCTCCTACGAGCAGTACTTC. Protein sequence: CASSIGTSGSYEQYF.